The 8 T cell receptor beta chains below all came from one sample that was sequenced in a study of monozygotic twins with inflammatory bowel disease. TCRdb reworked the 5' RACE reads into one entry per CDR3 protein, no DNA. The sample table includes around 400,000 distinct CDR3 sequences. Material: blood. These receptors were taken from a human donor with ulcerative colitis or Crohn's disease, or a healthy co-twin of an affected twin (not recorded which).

The CDR3 reads CSVGFAGIGGGEAFF. The genes are TRBV29-1 and TRBJ1-1; TCRdb designates TRBD1, a call that cannot be tested without DNA. The CDR3 runs to 15 residues. The germline CDR1 and CDR2 sequences are SQVTM and ANQGSEA.

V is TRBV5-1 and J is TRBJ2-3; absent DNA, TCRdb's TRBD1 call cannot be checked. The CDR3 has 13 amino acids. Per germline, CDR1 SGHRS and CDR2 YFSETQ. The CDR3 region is CASSDTGADTQYF.

The CDR3 is CASSWIRTGVRAGELFF. The chain recombines TRBV5-1 with TRBJ2-2; absent DNA, TCRdb's TRBD1 call cannot be checked. This CDR3 spans 17 amino acids. Germline loops: CDR1 SGHRS, CDR2 YFSETQ.

The CDR3 spells CSARDAGTSYEQYF. The gene calls are TRBV20-1 and TRBJ2-7; TCRdb's assignment of TRBD2 cannot be checked, as there is no DNA. The CDR3 sequence is 14 residues long. The germline V gene encodes CDR1 DFQATT and CDR2 SNEGSKA (reference sequence).

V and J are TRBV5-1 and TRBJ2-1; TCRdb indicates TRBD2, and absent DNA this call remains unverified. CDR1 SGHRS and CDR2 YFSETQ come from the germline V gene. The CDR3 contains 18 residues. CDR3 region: CASSSLAGWLSSYNEQFF. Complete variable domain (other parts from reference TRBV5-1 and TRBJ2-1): KAGVTQTPRYLIKTRGQQVTLSCSPISGHRSVSWYQQTPGQGLQFLFEYFSETQRNKGNFPGRFSGRQFSNSRSEMNVSTLELGDSALYLCASSSLAGWLSSYNEQFFGPGTRLTVL.

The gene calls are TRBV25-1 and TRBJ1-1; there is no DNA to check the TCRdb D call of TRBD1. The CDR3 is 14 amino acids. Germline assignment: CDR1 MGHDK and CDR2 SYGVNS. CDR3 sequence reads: CASWGRGTNTEAFF.

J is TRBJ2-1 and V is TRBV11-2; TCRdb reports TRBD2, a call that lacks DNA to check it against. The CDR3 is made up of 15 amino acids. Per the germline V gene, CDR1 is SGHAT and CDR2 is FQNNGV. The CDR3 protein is CASSLGSGSSTEQFF.

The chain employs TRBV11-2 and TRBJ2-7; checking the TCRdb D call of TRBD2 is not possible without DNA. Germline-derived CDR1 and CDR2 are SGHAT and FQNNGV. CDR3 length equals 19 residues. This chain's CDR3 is CASSLVTSGRPSLSYEQYF.